Below, 29 T cell receptor beta chains from the same sample are listed, as sequenced in a study of PD-1 blockade in classical Hodgkin lymphoma. Profiling relied on immunoSEQ multiplex PCR, and the TCRdb table lists in-frame clones only, not all of them. Of approximately 150,000 clones detected, approximately 80% appear once; the ten largest clones hold 9.2%. Each patient's relapse followed autologous stem cell transplantation, and brentuximab vedotin exposure varied. The sample consisted of peripheral blood mononuclear cells (PBMCs), taken before the second cycle of nivolumab. These receptors originate from a human donor with classical Hodgkin lymphoma.

This sequence joins TRBV5-1 and TRBJ2-3; D is unclear. V lost 0 bases to trimming and J lost 1 base, with 12 bases between them. The germline V gene has CDR1 SGHRS and CDR2 YFSETQ. The CDR3 spans 16 residues. The CDR3 spells CASSLGPLLGTDTQYF. The DNA of the CDR3 is TGCGCCAGCAGCTTGGGTCCTCTCTTAGGCACAGATACGCAGTATTTT.

This clone was seen just once. The chain employs TRBV19 and TRBJ2-7; 7 nucleotides align to TRBD2. The CDR3 has 14 amino acids. Germline V gene lookup returns CDR1 LNHDA and CDR2 SQIVND (reference sequence). The ends lost 3 bases at V and 2 bases at J; junction bases unmatched: 4. The CDR3 loop is CASSIAGVAYEQYF. In DNA, the CDR3 is TGTGCCAGTAGTATTGCGGGAGTCGCCTACGAGCAGTACTTC.

This chain connects TRBV6-6 to TRBJ2-3; the D gene is possibly TRBD1 (5 bases). The V and J ends lost 6 bases and 0 bases respectively, with 10 bases between them. The CDR3 length is 14 residues. Germline V gene sequence: CDR1 MNHNY, CDR2 SVGAGI (reference sequence). CDR3 sequence (DNA): TGTGCCAGCAGCCGGACACTCAGCACAGATACGCAGTATTTT. This codes for CASSRTLSTDTQYF.

This rearrangement joins TRBV2 to TRBJ2-7; D is tentatively TRBD1 or TRBD2 (6 bases each). V was cut by 2 bases and J by 2 bases, with 13 bases left in between. The germline CDR1 and CDR2 sequences are SNHLY and FYNNEI. This CDR3 is built from 15 residues. The CDR3, as DNA: TGTGCCAGCAGTGAAACCGGGGGCCCCACCTACGAGCAGTACTTC. Protein product: CASSETGGPTYEQYF.

With respect to this clone: This specimen includes other DNA sequences encoding the same CDR3. This chain connects TRBV7-2 to TRBJ2-7; 8 bases map to TRBD2. Per the germline V gene, CDR1 is SGHTA and CDR2 is FQGNSA. The CDR3 covers 14 residues. V lost 5 bases and J lost 5; bases outside the gene matches: 8. CDR3 sequence: CASSPGLAGDEQYF. The DNA of the CDR3 is TGTGCCAGCAGCCCGGGGCTAGCGGGTGACGAGCAGTACTTC.

The rearrangement uses TRBV7-2 and TRBJ2-7; TRBD1 or TRBD2 may be the D gene (6 bases each). The CDR3 runs 16 residues. The V gene's germline CDR1 is SGHTA and CDR2 FQGNSA. The germline V and J ends were trimmed by 0 bases and 2 bases, with 14 bases remaining between them. For the CDR3, the DNA is TGTGCCAGCAGCTTAGCGGCCGGGGGCGCAACCTACGAGCAGTACTTC. Translating it yields CASSLAAGGATYEQYF.

CDR3 coding DNA: TGTGCCATCAGTACCGACAGGGGTAATCAGCCCCAGCATTTT. This codes for CAISTDRGNQPQHF. V is TRBV10-3 and J is TRBJ1-5; 8 bases match TRBD1. CDR3 size: 14 residues. The germline V gene has CDR1 ENHRY and CDR2 SYGVKD. Unmatched junction bases numbered 4, after V lost 5 bases and J lost 4 bases.

This clone was seen just once. The chain uses TRBV19 and TRBJ2-7, with 10 bases matching TRBD1. The CDR3 runs to 17 residues. J lost 1 base, V lost 8 bases, and 14 bases had no gene match. The V gene's germline CDR1 is LNHDA and CDR2 SQIVND (reference sequence). CDR3 loop: CASGRSPGQGISYEQYF. The CDR3 region has the DNA TGTGCCAGTGGACGCTCGCCGGGACAGGGGATATCCTACGAGCAGTACTTC.

This chain links TRBV7-9 with TRBJ1-5; D is unresolved. V gave up 3 bases and J gave up 2 bases, with 11 bases separating them. The CDR3 consists of 15 residues. CDR1 and CDR2 from the germline V gene are SEHNR and FQNEAQ (reference sequence). DNA of the CDR3: TGTGCCAGCAGCTTGGGAAGGGTCGGCAATCAGCCCCAGCATTTT. Its protein product is CASSLGRVGNQPQHF.

This clone was found many times. The chain links TRBV4-2 to TRBJ1-1; no clear D. The CDR3 contains 14 residues. Germline V CDR1 and CDR2: LGHNA, YNFKEQ. Deletions cut 2 bases from V and 0 bases from J, with 7 bases between. DNA for the CDR3: TGTGCCAGCAGCCAACATTCTTTGAACACTGAAGCTTTCTTT. It specifies CASSQHSLNTEAFF.

The chain couples TRBV25-1 to TRBJ2-7, with 8 bases fitting TRBD2. Germline V gene data show CDR1 as MGHDK and CDR2 as SYGVNS. J gave up 3 bases and V 2 bases, and 6 bases lay outside the gene matches. The CDR3 has 15 amino acids. For the CDR3, the DNA is TGTGCCAGCAGTGAAAGGATTAGCGGGATCTACGAGCAGTACTTC. Translation gives CASSERISGIYEQYF.

This clone was observed a handful of times. This sequence joins TRBV25-1 and TRBJ1-2; D is uncertain. The germline V and J ends were trimmed by 3 bases and 7 bases, with 3 bases remaining between them. CDR3 size: 10 residues. Per the germline V gene, CDR1 is MGHDK and CDR2 is SYGVNS. The CDR3 DNA is TGTGCCAGCAGTGATCTTGGCTACACCTTC. It codes for CASSDLGYTF.

The rearrangement joins TRBV7-2 to TRBJ1-3; 8 bases match TRBD1. CDR1 and CDR2 (germline): SGHTA, FQGNSA. J gave up 4 bases and V 5 bases, and 7 bases lay outside the gene matches. This CDR3 comprises 15 residues. The DNA for the CDR3 is TGTGCCAGCAGCACCCGACAGGGGTCGGGAAACACCATATATTTT. Translating gives CASSTRQGSGNTIYF.

This clone has only a few counts. The V and J genes are TRBV28 and TRBJ1-5; D gene unclear. From germline, CDR1 is MDHEN and CDR2 SYDVKM. This CDR3 has 15 amino acids. Between the trimmed V and J ends, which lost 7 bases and 0 bases, there was a span of 13 bases. The CDR3 loop reads CASNPWRYSNQPQHF. CDR3 bases: TGTGCCAGCAATCCTTGGAGATATAGCAATCAGCCCCAGCATTTT.

The chain uses TRBV27 and TRBJ2-5, with 11 bases identical to TRBD2. V was clipped by 7 bases and J by 7 bases; unmatched bases: 8. The CDR3 is 14 residues long. Germline CDR1 reads MNHEY; CDR2 reads SMNVEV (reference sequence). The CDR3 coding sequence is TGTGCCAGCAAGGGTAGCGGGAGGGTTGGGACCCAGTACTTC. As protein: CASKGSGRVGTQYF.

J is TRBJ1-2 and V is TRBV7-6; possibly TRBD1 for D (5 bases). The germline CDR1 and CDR2 sequences are SGHVS and FNYEAQ. V was cut by 7 bases and J by 7 bases, with 19 bases left in between. This CDR3 has 14 residues. The CDR3 DNA sequence: TGTGCCAGCACCCATACGGGGGACCGGGCTGGCTACACCTTC. It specifies CASTHTGDRAGYTF.

The CDR3 DNA sequence: TGTGCCAGCAGTTACTCGGGGTTTGGTGATCAGCCCCAGCATTTT. Its translation: CASSYSGFGDQPQHF. V is TRBV6-6 and J is TRBJ1-5; D remains unclear. The CDR3 runs to 15 residues. Germline assignment: CDR1 MNHNY and CDR2 SVGAGI (reference sequence). V lost 0 bases, J lost 5 bases, and 11 bases lay in between.

The gene calls are TRBV7-3 and TRBJ1-2; 7 bases agree with TRBD1. The CDR3 is made up of 13 amino acids. V trimming: 5 bases; J trimming: 8 bases; junction bases outside the gene matches: 8. Germline V gene sequence: CDR1 SGHTA, CDR2 FQGTGA. This CDR3 reads CASSNNDRAGYTF. The CDR3 coding sequence is TGTGCCAGCAGCAATAATGACAGGGCCGGCTACACCTTC.

The V call is TRBV10-3, the J call TRBJ2-7, with TRBD1 matching 11 bases. Trimming took 8 bases from V and 6 from J; bases not matched to a gene: 6. Germline CDR1 ENHRY, CDR2 SYGVKD. CDR3 size: 13 residues. DNA of the CDR3: TGTGCCATCGAGGGGACAGGGGGTTTCGAGCAGTACTTC. Translated: CAIEGTGGFEQYF.

This clone was seen a handful of times. V usage is TRBV4-3 and J usage is TRBJ2-3; 13 nucleotides line up with TRBD2. V lost 3 bases, J lost 4 bases, and 16 bases stayed unmatched. CDR1 and CDR2 from the germline V gene are LGHNA and YSLEER. The CDR3 sequence is 20 residues long. The CDR3 region has the DNA TGCGCCAGCAGCCAGGGGACAGGGTGGGGACTAGCGGGATTGGCAGATACGCAGTATTTT. Protein: CASSQGTGWGLAGLADTQYF.

This chain links TRBV11-2 with TRBJ2-1; TRBD2 agrees at 9 bases. Losses at the gene ends were 10 bases for V and 3 bases for J; bases not matched to a gene: 7. The length of the CDR3 is 14 residues. Germline V lookup: CDR1 SGHAT, CDR2 FQNNGV. Here the CDR3 DNA reads TGTGCCACCTCAATAGCGGGAGTCTACAATGAGCAGTTCTTC. Translation: CATSIAGVYNEQFF.

V usage is TRBV6-6 and J usage is TRBJ1-2; D is uncertain. This CDR3 region has 12 residues. The germline V gene has CDR1 MNHNY and CDR2 SVGAGI (reference sequence). V was clipped by 2 bases and J by 7 bases, with 8 bases between them. DNA of the CDR3: TGTGCCAGCAGTTACCCTACGGGTGGCTACACCTTC. Amino acids: CASSYPTGGYTF.

The chain links TRBV10-1 to TRBJ1-1; D perhaps matches TRBD1 (5 bases). Germline V gives CDR1 WNHNN, CDR2 SYGVQD (reference sequence). The ends were cut back, 5 bases at V and 4 bases at J, with 8 bases in the middle. The CDR3 covers 12 residues. CDR3 sequence (DNA): TGCGCCAGCAGTCCAGGGATCACTGAAGCTTTCTTT. Its translation is CASSPGITEAFF.

The chain carries TRBV7-9 and TRBJ2-1, with 9 positions matching TRBD2. This CDR3 region has 17 residues. CDR1 is SEHNR and CDR2 is FQNEAQ in the germline V gene (reference sequence). Trimming cost V 5 bases and J 2 bases; bases outside gene matches: 10. As DNA, the CDR3 is TGTGCCAGCAGCACTGTTACCGGGACTAGCACCTACAATGAGCAGTTCTTC. Translating it yields CASSTVTGTSTYNEQFF.

The V gene is TRBV6-5, the J gene TRBJ1-2, with a possible D match to TRBD1 (5 bases). This CDR3 contains 13 residues. CDR1 and CDR2 (germline): MNHEY, SVGAGI. The V end was cut by 5 bases, the J end by 0 bases, with 7 bases between. The CDR3 nucleotides are TGTGCCAGCAGTGGCAGGGCTAACTATGGCTACACCTTC. Translating gives CASSGRANYGYTF.

The J gene is TRBJ2-1, the V gene TRBV9, with TRBD2 matching 9 bases. This CDR3 region has 15 residues. With V trimmed by 0 bases and J by 4 bases, 2 bases remained unmatched. Germline V lookup: CDR1 SGDLS, CDR2 YYNGEE. CDR3 residues: CASSVGLAGYNEQFF. CDR3 coding DNA: TGTGCCAGCAGCGTAGGGCTAGCGGGGTACAATGAGCAGTTCTTC.

V usage is TRBV5-6 and J usage is TRBJ2-3; 9 bases map to TRBD1. With V trimmed by 1 base and J by 6 bases, 6 bases remained unmatched. The CDR3 runs 15 residues. Germline lookup yields CDR1 SGHDT and CDR2 YYEEEE. The CDR3 region is CASSLLGDRADTQYF. The CDR3 DNA reads as TGTGCCAGCAGCTTGTTGGGGGACAGGGCGGATACGCAGTATTTT.

The rearrangement joins TRBV7-8 to TRBJ2-7, with TRBD2 matching 7 bases. The CDR3 length is 15 residues. J lost 2 bases, V lost 4 bases, and 8 bases had no gene match. Germline V lookup: CDR1 SGHVS, CDR2 FQNEAQ. The CDR3 reads CASSYSREGPYEQYF. The DNA for the CDR3 is TGTGCCAGCAGCTACTCGAGGGAGGGCCCCTACGAGCAGTACTTC.

The chain has TRBV27 and TRBJ2-3; D ambiguous. V was cut by 6 bases and J by 6 bases, with 10 bases left in between. The CDR3 sequence is 12 residues long. Germline-derived CDR1 and CDR2 are MNHEY and SMNVEV (reference sequence). The CDR3 nucleotides read TGTGCCAGCAGCTCCGCTTTCGATACGCAGTATTTT. This sequence encodes CASSSAFDTQYF.